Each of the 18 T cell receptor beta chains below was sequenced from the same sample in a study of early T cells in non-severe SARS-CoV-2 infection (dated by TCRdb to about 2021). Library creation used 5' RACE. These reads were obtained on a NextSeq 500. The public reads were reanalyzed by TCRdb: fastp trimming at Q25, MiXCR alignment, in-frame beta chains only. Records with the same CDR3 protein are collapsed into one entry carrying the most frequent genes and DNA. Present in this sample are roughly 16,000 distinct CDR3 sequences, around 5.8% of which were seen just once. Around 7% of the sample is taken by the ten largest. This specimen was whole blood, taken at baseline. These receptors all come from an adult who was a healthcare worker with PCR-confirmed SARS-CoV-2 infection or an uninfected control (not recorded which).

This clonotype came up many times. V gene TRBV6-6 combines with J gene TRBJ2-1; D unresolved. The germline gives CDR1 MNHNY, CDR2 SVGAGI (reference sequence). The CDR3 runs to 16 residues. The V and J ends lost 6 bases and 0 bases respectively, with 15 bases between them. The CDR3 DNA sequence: TGTGCCAGCAGACCTGGACCCCAACCCTCCTACAATGAGCAGTTCTTC. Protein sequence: CASRPGPQPSYNEQFF.

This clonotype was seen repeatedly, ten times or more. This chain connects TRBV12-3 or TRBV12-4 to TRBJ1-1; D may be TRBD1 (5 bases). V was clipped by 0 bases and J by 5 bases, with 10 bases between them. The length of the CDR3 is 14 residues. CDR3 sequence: CASSLAGKGTEAFF. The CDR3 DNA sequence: TGTGCCAGCAGTTTAGCAGGGAAGGGGACTGAAGCTTTCTTT.

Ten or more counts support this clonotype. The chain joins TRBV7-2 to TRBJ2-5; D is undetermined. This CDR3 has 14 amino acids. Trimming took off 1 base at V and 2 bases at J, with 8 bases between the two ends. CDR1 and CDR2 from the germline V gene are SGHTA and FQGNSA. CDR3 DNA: TGTGCCAGCAGCTTAGATCAGGAACAAGAGACCCAGTACTTC. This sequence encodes CASSLDQEQETQYF.

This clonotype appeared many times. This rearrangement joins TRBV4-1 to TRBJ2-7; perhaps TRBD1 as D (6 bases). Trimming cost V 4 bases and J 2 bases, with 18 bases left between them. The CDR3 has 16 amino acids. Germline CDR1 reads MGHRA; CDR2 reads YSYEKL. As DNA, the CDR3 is TGCGCCAGCAGCCCGACAGAGCGGACAGAGGCCTACGAGCAGTACTTC. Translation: CASSPTERTEAYEQYF.

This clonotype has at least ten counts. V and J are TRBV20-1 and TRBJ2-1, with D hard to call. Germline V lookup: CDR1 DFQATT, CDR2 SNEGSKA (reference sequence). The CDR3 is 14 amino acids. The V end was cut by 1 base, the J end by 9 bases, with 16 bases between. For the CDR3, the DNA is TGCAGTGCTAGAGGACCAGGAAGGACGGGTGAGCAGTTCTTC. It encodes CSARGPGRTGEQFF.

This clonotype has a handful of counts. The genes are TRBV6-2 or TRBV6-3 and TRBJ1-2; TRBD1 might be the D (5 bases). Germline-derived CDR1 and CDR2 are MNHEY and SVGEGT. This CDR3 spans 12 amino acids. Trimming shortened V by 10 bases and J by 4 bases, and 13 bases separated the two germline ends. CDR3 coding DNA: TGTGCCACCCACTCCGGGGGCTATGGCTACACCTTC. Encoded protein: CATHSGGYGYTF.

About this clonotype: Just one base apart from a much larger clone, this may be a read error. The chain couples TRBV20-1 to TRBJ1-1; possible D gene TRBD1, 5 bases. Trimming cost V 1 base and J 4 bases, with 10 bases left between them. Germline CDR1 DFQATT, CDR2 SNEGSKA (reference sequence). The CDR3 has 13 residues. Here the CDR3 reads CSARVGGGTEAFF. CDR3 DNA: TGCAGTGCTAGAGTGGGGGGGGGCACTGAAGCTTTCTTT.

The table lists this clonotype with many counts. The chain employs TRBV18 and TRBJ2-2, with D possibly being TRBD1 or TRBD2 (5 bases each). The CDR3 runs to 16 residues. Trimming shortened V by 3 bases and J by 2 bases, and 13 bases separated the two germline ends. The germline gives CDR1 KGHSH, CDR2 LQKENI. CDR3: CASSPSREINTGELFF. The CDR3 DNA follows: TGTGCCAGCTCACCTTCCAGGGAGATCAACACCGGGGAGCTGTTTTTT. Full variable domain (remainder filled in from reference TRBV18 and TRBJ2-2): NAGVMQNPRHLVRRRGQEARLRCSPMKGHSHVYWYRQLPEEGLKFMVYLQKENIIDESGMPKERFSAEFPKEGPSILRIQQVVRGDSAAYFCASSPSREINTGELFFGEGSRLTVL.

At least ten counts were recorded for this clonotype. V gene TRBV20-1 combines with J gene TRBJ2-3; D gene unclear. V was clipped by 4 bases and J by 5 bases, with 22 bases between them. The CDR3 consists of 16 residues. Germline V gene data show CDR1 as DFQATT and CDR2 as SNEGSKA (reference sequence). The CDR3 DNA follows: TGCAGTGCTACCCACCCAATGGGCTCTGCCATAGATACGCAGTATTTT. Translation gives CSATHPMGSAIDTQYF.

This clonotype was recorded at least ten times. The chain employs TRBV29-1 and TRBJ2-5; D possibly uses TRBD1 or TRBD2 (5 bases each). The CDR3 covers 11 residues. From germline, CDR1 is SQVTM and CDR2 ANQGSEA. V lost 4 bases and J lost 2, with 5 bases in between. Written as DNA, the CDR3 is TGCAGCGTTGGGGGGCAAGAGACCCAGTACTTC. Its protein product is CSVGGQETQYF.

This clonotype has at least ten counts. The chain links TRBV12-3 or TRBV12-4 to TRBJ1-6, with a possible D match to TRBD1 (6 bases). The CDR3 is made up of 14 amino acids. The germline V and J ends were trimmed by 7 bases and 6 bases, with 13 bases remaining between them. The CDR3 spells CASTLRQVNSPLHF. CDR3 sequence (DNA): TGTGCCAGCACCCTTCGACAGGTTAATTCACCCCTCCACTTT.

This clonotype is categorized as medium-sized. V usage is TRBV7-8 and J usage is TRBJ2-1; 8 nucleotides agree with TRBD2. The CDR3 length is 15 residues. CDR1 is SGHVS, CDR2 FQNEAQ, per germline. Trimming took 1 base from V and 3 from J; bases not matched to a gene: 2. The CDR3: CASSLDAGGYNEQFF. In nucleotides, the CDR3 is TGTGCCAGCAGCTTAGACGCGGGGGGCTACAATGAGCAGTTCTTC.

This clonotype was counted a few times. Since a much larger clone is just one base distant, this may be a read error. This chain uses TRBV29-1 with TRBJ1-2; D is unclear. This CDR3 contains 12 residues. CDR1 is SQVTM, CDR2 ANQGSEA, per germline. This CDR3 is CSVERGTDGCTF. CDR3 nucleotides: TGCAGCGTTGAGCGGGGAACGGATGGCTGCACCTTC.

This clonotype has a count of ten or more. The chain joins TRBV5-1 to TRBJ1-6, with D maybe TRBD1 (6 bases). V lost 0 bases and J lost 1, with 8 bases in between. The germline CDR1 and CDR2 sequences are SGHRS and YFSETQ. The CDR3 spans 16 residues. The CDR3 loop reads CASSLEGGSYNSPLHF. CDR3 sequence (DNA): TGCGCCAGCAGCTTGGAGGGGGGTTCCTATAATTCACCCCTCCACTTT.

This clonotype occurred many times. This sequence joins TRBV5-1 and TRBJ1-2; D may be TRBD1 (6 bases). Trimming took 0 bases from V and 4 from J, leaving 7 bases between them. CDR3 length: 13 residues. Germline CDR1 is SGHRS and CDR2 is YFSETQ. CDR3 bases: TGCGCCAGCAGCTTGGTGGACAGCTATGGCTACACCTTC. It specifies CASSLVDSYGYTF.

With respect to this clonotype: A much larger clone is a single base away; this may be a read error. The CDR3 sequence is CSAWTGSFDSYEQYF. Here the CDR3 DNA reads TGCAGTGCTTGGACGGGGAGCTTCGACTCCTACGAGCAGTACTTC. The rearrangement uses TRBV20-1 and TRBJ2-7; perhaps TRBD2 as D (5 bases). CDR1 is DFQATT and CDR2 is SNEGSKA in the germline V gene (reference sequence). V gave up 5 bases and J gave up 0 bases, with 17 bases separating them. The CDR3 covers 15 residues.

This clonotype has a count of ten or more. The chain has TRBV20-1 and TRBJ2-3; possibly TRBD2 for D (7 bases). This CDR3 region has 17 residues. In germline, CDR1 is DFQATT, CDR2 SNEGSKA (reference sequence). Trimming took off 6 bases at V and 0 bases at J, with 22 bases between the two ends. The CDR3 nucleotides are TGCAGTGCCCTAAATGGGGCGCGGGGGCCAAGCACAGATACGCAGTATTTT. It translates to CSALNGARGPSTDTQYF.

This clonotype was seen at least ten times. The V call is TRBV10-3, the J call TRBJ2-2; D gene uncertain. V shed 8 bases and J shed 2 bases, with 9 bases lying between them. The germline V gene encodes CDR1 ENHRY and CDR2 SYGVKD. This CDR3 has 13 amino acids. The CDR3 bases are TGTGCCATCGTTCGGGCAAACACCGGGGAGCTGTTTTTT. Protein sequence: CAIVRANTGELFF.